Below, 5 T cell receptor beta chains from the same sample are listed, as sequenced in a study of CD8+CD57+ T cells in acquired aplastic anemia. Genomic DNA constituted the template upon which TCR beta VDJ and CDR3 profiling was performed. One entry per CDR3 protein, called by TCRdb with MiXCR from the reads. This table holds around 190,000 distinct CDR3 sequences, around 50% found once. All patients picked for sequencing had shown, by flow cytometry, an expansion of CD8+CD57+ cells. Sequences were obtained from sorted CD4+, CD8+, or CD8+CD57+ T cells (not recorded which) from PBMCs. These receptors originate from a human donor with aplastic anemia.

The chain employs TRBV5-1 and TRBJ2-1; perhaps TRBD2 as D (7 bases). The V and J ends lost 0 bases and 2 bases respectively, with 21 bases between them. The CDR3 length is 19 residues. Germline lookup yields CDR1 SGHRS and CDR2 YFSETQ. CDR3 in DNA: TGCGCCAGCAGCTTGGTGGGGGGGAAAGGGGGTGCCGCCTACAATGAGCAGTTCTTC. Its protein product is CASSLVGGKGGAAYNEQFF.

The CDR3 loop reads CASSEGAGITQYF. The CDR3 region has the DNA TGTGCCAGCAGTGAAGGAGCGGGAATCACGCAGTATTTT. V is TRBV2 and J is TRBJ2-3; 7 nucleotides line up with TRBD2. With 1 base clipped from V and 9 bases from J, the junction kept 4 bases outside the gene matches. The CDR3 runs to 13 residues. Germline V gene data show CDR1 as SNHLY and CDR2 as FYNNEI.

The chain joins TRBV10-1 to TRBJ1-1; D gene ambiguous. Germline V gene sequence: CDR1 WNHNN, CDR2 SYGVQD (reference sequence). The V gene lost 0 bases and the J gene lost 5 bases, with 13 bases spanning the gap. The length of the CDR3 is 15 residues. CDR3: CASSESGVQGTEAFF. The CDR3, as DNA: TGCGCCAGCAGTGAGTCTGGGGTCCAAGGGACTGAAGCTTTCTTT.

This clonotype was recorded at least ten times. The V call is TRBV12-3 or TRBV12-4, the J call TRBJ1-1; D is ambiguous. Trimming took off 2 bases at V and 4 bases at J, with 8 bases between the two ends. The CDR3 totals 13 residues. CDR3 sequence reads: CASSLRESTEAFF. CDR3 sequence (DNA): TGTGCCAGCAGTTTACGAGAGAGCACTGAAGCTTTCTTT.

The rearrangement uses TRBV29-1 and TRBJ2-2; possible D gene TRBD1, 5 bases. In germline, CDR1 is SQVTM, CDR2 ANQGSEA. The CDR3 contains 15 residues. Trimming cost V 6 bases and J 0 bases, with 14 bases left between them. In DNA form, the CDR3 reads TGCAGCGTAACCAGGGCAGCCGCGAACACCGGGGAGCTGTTTTTT. Protein product: CSVTRAAANTGELFF.